These T cell receptor beta chains were read from a single sample in a study of T cell repertoires in cytomegalovirus infection. MiXCR, run by TCRdb on the reads, gives a single entry per CDR3 protein. The sample contains roughly 500,000 distinct CDR3 sequences, around 10% of which appear only once. The sequencing sample was made of PBMCs. The receptors here all came from a human donor in good health (CMV status not recorded). Some clones in this sample may be carry-over from other donors' samples. CDR3s include the opening cysteine and the closing phenylalanine or tryptophan. A D gene is named only where the DNA matches it firmly. A row's size may be missing; if present it is once, few, many or a size class.

D gene	V gene	J gene	clone size	CDR3 protein	CDR3 DNA
TRBD2	TRBV19	TRBJ2-2	.	CASSISGANTGELFF	TGTGCCAGTAGTATTAGCGGGGCCAACACCGGGGAGCTGTTTTTT
TRBD2	TRBV30	TRBJ2-2	many	CAWSAPRTSGNTGELFF	TGTGCCTGGAGTGCCCCCCGGACTAGCGGGAACACCGGGGAGCTGTTTTTT
.	TRBV12-3/TRBV12-4	TRBJ1-2	many	CASSLGGGGLGYTF	TGTGCCAGCAGTTTAGGGGGTGGAGGATTGGGCTACACCTTC
TRBD2	TRBV25-1	TRBJ2-1	few	CASSEVSGGGGEQFF	TGTGCCAGCAGTGAGGTTAGCGGGGGGGGGGGTGAGCAGTTCTTC
TRBD2	TRBV7-9	TRBJ2-3	many	CASSDFTGTSGAESPDTQYF	TGTGCCAGCAGCGACTTCACCGGGACTAGCGGAGCCGAGTCCCCAGATACGCAGTATTTT
.	TRBV11-2	TRBJ2-3	many	CASSSRDLLKDTQYF	TGTGCCAGCAGCTCACGGGACTTACTCAAAGATACGCAGTATTTT
.	TRBV7-3	TRBJ2-2	many	CASGSYTGELFF	TGTGCCAGTGGGAGTTACACCGGGGAGCTGTTTTTT
.	TRBV6-6	TRBJ2-5	many	CASSYFVETQYF	TGTGCCAGCAGTTACTTTGTGGAGACCCAGTACTTC
TRBD1	TRBV30	TRBJ2-3	many	CAWSGQGDTQYF	TGTGCCTGGAGTGGACAGGGAGATACGCAGTATTTT
.	TRBV7-7	TRBJ2-1	once	CASSSGGLQGYNEQFF	TGTGCTAGCAGCTCGGGGGGCCTACAGGGCTACAATGAGCAGTTCTTC
.	TRBV11-1	TRBJ1-4	once	CASSLGSGSNEKLFF	TGTGCCAGCAGCTTAGGCTCCGGGTCTAATGAAAAACTGTTTTTT
TRBD1	TRBV12-3/TRBV12-4	TRBJ1-2	many	CASSRQGRGYTF	TGTGCCAGCAGTCGACAGGGACGTGGCTACACCTTC
.	TRBV19	TRBJ1-1	many	CASRGGARQNTEAFF	TGTGCCAGTAGGGGAGGGGCCCGCCAGAACACTGAAGCTTTCTTT
.	TRBV14	TRBJ2-2	.	CASSQGLGGGELFF	TGTGCCAGCAGCCAGGGACTGGGAGGCGGGGAGCTGTTTTTT
TRBD2	TRBV29-1	TRBJ2-1	once	CSGLAGVNEQFF	TGCAGCGGACTAGCGGGAGTCAATGAGCAGTTCTTC
.	TRBV6-1	TRBJ1-2	many	CASGPDYGYTF	TGTGCCAGCGGTCCGGATTATGGCTACACCTTC
TRBD1	TRBV19	TRBJ2-3	.	CASSPSDRGLDTQYF	TGTGCCAGTAGTCCAAGCGACAGGGGGCTAGATACGCAGTATTTT
.	TRBV15	TRBJ2-7	few	CATSRELRDPSYEQYF	TGTGCCACCAGCAGAGAGCTCAGGGATCCCTCCTACGAGCAGTACTTC
.	TRBV5-6	TRBJ1-1	many	CASSFSRTLGRNTEAFF	TGTGCCAGCAGCTTTTCACGAACCCTTGGCCGGAACACTGAAGCTTTCTTT
TRBD1	TRBV2	TRBJ1-6	few	CASSEVQDRGHSPLHF	TGTGCCAGCAGTGAGGTCCAGGACAGGGGGCACTCACCCCTCCACTTT
TRBD1	TRBV7-9	TRBJ2-2	.	CASSFIQGRNTGELFF	TGTGCCAGCAGCTTCATACAGGGGAGAAACACCGGGGAGCTGTTTTTT
TRBD2	TRBV10-3	TRBJ2-5	many	CATSPTSGQETQYF	TGTGCCACTTCTCCGACTAGCGGGCAAGAGACCCAGTACTTC
.	TRBV19	TRBJ2-1	.	CASSIAAGILDNEQFF	TGTGCCAGTAGTATAGCGGCAGGGATTTTAGACAATGAGCAGTTCTTC
.	TRBV29-1	TRBJ2-2	.	CSGKGVRSGELFF	TGCAGCGGGAAAGGGGTACGGTCCGGGGAGCTGTTTTTT
.	TRBV19	TRBJ1-1	many	CASSIRIRVESTEAFF	TGTGCCAGTAGTATACGAATCAGGGTCGAGAGCACTGAAGCTTTCTTT
.	TRBV30	TRBJ2-1	.	CAWSLSKLGRGEQFF	TGTGCCTGGAGTCTATCAAAACTGGGGCGGGGTGAGCAGTTCTTC
.	TRBV7-3	TRBJ2-7	many	CASSLDSSSYEQYF	TGTGCCAGCAGCTTAGACAGCAGCTCCTACGAGCAGTACTTC